The 9 T cell receptor beta chains in this list originate from one sample, sequenced in a study of prognosis after radiotherapy for stage I lung cancer. Using two-round multiplex PCR, the authors amplified TCR beta CDR3 from genomic DNA. For every TRBV and TRBJ gene, a specific primer was used in first-round PCR. TCRdb passed the multiplex PCR reads through MiXCR, listing each CDR3 protein once. The profile shows over 15,000 distinct CDR3 sequences, 40% to 55% of them singletons. The specimen was PBMCs, collected before or after stereotactic body radiation therapy (not recorded which). The receptors shown here come from a donor at least 50 years old with non-small cell lung cancer.

The chain carries TRBV13 and TRBJ2-7; 8 bases are a match to TRBD1. Per germline, CDR1 PRHDT and CDR2 FYEKMQ (reference sequence). The CDR3 consists of 17 residues. V shed 5 bases and J 5 bases; nucleotides not matched to a gene: 17. CDR3: CASSTQGAQIKANEQYF. The CDR3 DNA follows: TGTGCCAGCAGCACCCAGGGGGCGCAAATTAAAGCTAACGAGCAGTACTTC.

A single count supports this clonotype. The chain uses TRBV28 and TRBJ2-7; D is unresolved. V shed 2 bases and J shed 3 bases, with 11 bases lying between them. CDR1 MDHEN and CDR2 SYDVKM come from the germline V gene. The CDR3 runs 14 residues. The CDR3 loop reads CASSLGQAVYEQYF. As DNA, the CDR3 is TGTGCCAGCAGTTTAGGCCAGGCGGTCTACGAGCAGTACTTC.

This clonotype was observed many times. V gene TRBV7-3 combines with J gene TRBJ2-2, with TRBD2 identical over 11 bases. The CDR3 is 15 residues long. Losses at the gene ends were 6 bases for V and 2 bases for J; bases not matched to a gene: 2. CDR1 is SGHTA and CDR2 is FQGTGA in the germline V gene. The CDR3 is CASRTSGTNTGELFF. The CDR3 DNA reads TGTGCCAGCAGGACTAGCGGGACCAACACCGGGGAGCTGTTTTTT.

This clonotype was recorded many times. This rearrangement joins TRBV10-3 to TRBJ2-5; the D gene is possibly TRBD1 (6 bases). Germline-derived CDR1 and CDR2 are ENHRY and SYGVKD. V was cut by 0 bases and J by 2 bases, with 19 bases left in between. This CDR3 region has 18 residues. The CDR3, as DNA: TGTGCCATCAGTGAGTCGTTGGGCAGTGTGGGGGCACAAGAGACCCAGTACTTC. This gives the protein CAISESLGSVGAQETQYF.

This clonotype came up many times. The chain combines TRBV19 with TRBJ2-1; D not resolved. This CDR3 is 13 amino acids long. Germline V gene sequence: CDR1 LNHDA, CDR2 SQIVND (reference sequence). Trimming pared 6 bases from V and 7 bases from J, leaving 13 bases between. The chain's CDR3 is CASSPILRNEQFF. The CDR3, as DNA: TGTGCCAGTAGCCCAATCCTCAGGAATGAGCAGTTCTTC. Together with reference TRBV19 and TRBJ2-1, the CDR3 gives the full variable domain: DGGITQSPKYLFRKEGQNVTLSCEQNLNHDAMYWYRQDPGQGLRLIYYSQIVNDFQKGDIAEGYSVSREKKESFPLTVTSAQKNPTAFYLCASSPILRNEQFFGPGTRLTVL.

The gene calls are TRBV6-1 and TRBJ1-1; TRBD1 might be the D (5 bases). Germline V gene sequence: CDR1 MNHNS, CDR2 SASEGT. The V end was cut by 5 bases, the J end by 3 bases, with 13 bases between. This CDR3 spans 14 amino acids. The CDR3 is CASSRDVTYTEAFF. CDR3 coding DNA: TGTGCCAGCAGTCGGGACGTAACCTACACTGAAGCTTTCTTT.

The chain links TRBV6-4 to TRBJ2-7; a weak D match, TRBD2 (5 bases). The germline gives CDR1 MRHNA, CDR2 SNTAGT. The CDR3 covers 16 residues. V shed 5 bases and J shed 2 bases, with 19 bases lying between them. The CDR3 region is CASSYLTGISPYEQYF. Here the CDR3 DNA reads TGTGCCAGCAGTTACCTTACGGGAATCTCGCCCTACGAGCAGTACTTC.

As for this clonotype: It is likely a read error: a sequence one base away is far more abundant. The rearrangement joins TRBV6-6 to TRBJ1-6, with 7 bases lining up with TRBD1. The trim removed 0 bases at V and 7 bases at J, leaving 12 bases unmatched. Per germline, CDR1 MNHNY and CDR2 SVGAGI (reference sequence). This CDR3 has 18 residues. CDR3 region: CASSYSGVGGAGNSPLHF. CDR3 bases: TGTGCCAGCAGTTACTCAGGGGTAGGGGGCGCGGGGAATTCACCCCTCCACTTT.

This clonotype was counted at least ten times. The rearrangement uses TRBV2 and TRBJ2-7, with 7 bases lining up with TRBD1. Germline loops: CDR1 SNHLY, CDR2 FYNNEI. Trimming removed 8 bases from V and 1 base from J; junction bases left unmatched: 5. The CDR3 consists of 13 residues. This CDR3 is CASGTVGSYEQYF. CDR3 DNA sequence: TGTGCCAGCGGGACAGTGGGATCCTACGAGCAGTACTTC.